This T cell receptor (beta chain) was observed in a study of beta chain features in type 1 diabetes. Findings of the study overall: In all four CD4+ subsets, TCRB CDR3 length was significantly, moderately reduced in type 1 diabetes.

Trimming cost V 0 bases and J 4 bases; bases outside gene matches: 9. CDR1 LGHNA and CDR2 YNFKEQ come from the germline V gene. CDR3 size: 17 residues. Sorting based on CD45RO/CCR7/CD25/CD127/CD95/CD27 separated CD4+ naive, central memory, regulatory and stem cell-like memory cells. Expressed TCRB transcripts were sequenced because the isolated RNA had all been reverse transcribed beforehand. Using immunoSEQ multiplex PCR, the repertoire was profiled, and TCRdb retains in-frame clones only, with some absent. Of fewer than 350,000 clones detected, 7% to 9% appear once; the ten largest clones hold roughly 1%. This clone showed up just a few times. Its antigen is not identified.

The chain recombines TRBV4-2 with TRBJ2-7; 10 positions agree with TRBD1. Sequencing used central memory CD4+ T cells from blood. The clonotype was recovered from a woman aged 18 to 35 in good health. For the CDR3, the DNA is TGTGCCAGCAGCCAAGATACCGGACAGGGGGTTAGGTACGAGCAGTACTTC. Its translation is CASSQDTGQGVRYEQYF.